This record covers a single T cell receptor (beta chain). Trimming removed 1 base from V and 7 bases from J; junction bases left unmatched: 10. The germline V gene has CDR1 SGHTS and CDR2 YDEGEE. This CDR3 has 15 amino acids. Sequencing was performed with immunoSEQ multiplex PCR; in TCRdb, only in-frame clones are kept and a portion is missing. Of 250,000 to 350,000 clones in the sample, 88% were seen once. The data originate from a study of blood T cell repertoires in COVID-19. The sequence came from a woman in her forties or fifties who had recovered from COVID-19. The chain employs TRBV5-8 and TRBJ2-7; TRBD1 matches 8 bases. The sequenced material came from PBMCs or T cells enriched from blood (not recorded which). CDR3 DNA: TGTGCCAGCAGCTTGATTAGTCAGGGGGCGCGGGAGCAGTACTTC. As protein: CASSLISQGAREQYF.